Listed below are T cell receptor beta chains from one sample, sequenced in a study of radiation and T cells in renal cell carcinoma. Some clones are missing from TCRdb's copy, which holds only in-frame ones; the method was immunoSEQ multiplex PCR. The sample consists of 15,000 to 18,000 clones, approximately 53% of them appearing once. The starting material was tumor tissue, obtained from a patient whose treatment was nephrectomy without radiotherapy. These receptors were taken from a middle-aged man with renal cell carcinoma. Each CDR3 is given with its conserved first and last residue. A D gene is named only where the DNA matches it firmly. Only some rows state a clone size, as once, few, many or a class for expanded clones.

j_call d_call clone_size v_call cdr3_aa cdr3_nt
TRBJ2-1 . . TRBV7-3 CASSLEGFNNEQFF TGTGCCAGCAGCTTAGAAGGGTTTAACAATGAGCAGTTCTTC
TRBJ1-2 . few TRBV10-3 CAISDGRDYYGYTF TGTGCCATCAGTGACGGCAGGGATTACTATGGCTACACCTTC
TRBJ1-5 TRBD1 . TRBV15 CATSSTRDRGNNQPQHF TGTGCCACCAGCAGTACCAGGGACAGGGGGAACAATCAGCCCCAGCATTTT
TRBJ1-4 . few TRBV15 CATSRGRGGNEKLFF TGTGCCACCAGCAGAGGCAGGGGCGGTAATGAAAAACTGTTTTTT
TRBJ2-4 . . TRBV6-4 CASSPWAKNIQYF TGTGCCAGCAGTCCGTGGGCCAAAAACATTCAGTACTTC
TRBJ1-4 . . TRBV14 CASSDGTSSEKLFF TGTGCCAGCAGCGACGGCACCAGCAGTGAAAAACTGTTTTTT
TRBJ2-5 . . TRBV20-1 CSARHQETQYF TGCAGTGCTAGGCACCAAGAGACCCAGTACTTC
TRBJ2-1 . . TRBV6-1 CASSENRATYNEQFF TGTGCCAGCAGTGAAAACAGGGCAACCTACAATGAGCAGTTCTTC
TRBJ2-3 . . TRBV6-5 CASSYSVGGTLDTQYF TGTGCCAGCAGTTACAGTGTAGGGGGGACTCTGGATACGCAGTATTTT
TRBJ2-5 . once TRBV7-3 CASSLTSGQETQYF TGTGCCAGCAGCTTAACTAGCGGCCAAGAGACCCAGTACTTC
TRBJ1-5 TRBD1 few TRBV6-5 CASSHGQGGQPQHF TGTGCCAGCAGTCATGGACAGGGTGGACAGCCCCAGCATTTT
TRBJ1-6 TRBD1 few TRBV15 CATSRPTGGLHF TGTGCCACCAGCCGACCGACAGGGGGGCTCCACTTT
TRBJ2-5 TRBD1 medium-sized TRBV7-3 CASSLIGGRGQETQYF TGTGCCAGCAGCTTAATTGGCGGCAGGGGGCAAGAGACCCAGTACTTC
TRBJ1-4 . medium-sized TRBV6-5 CASSYSAGPGEKLFF TGTGCCAGCAGTTACTCGGCGGGCCCAGGTGAAAAACTGTTTTTT
TRBJ2-7 TRBD2 few TRBV6-1 CAISERAGVNEQYF TGTGCCATCAGTGAACGAGCGGGAGTGAACGAGCAGTACTTC
TRBJ2-7 . . TRBV9 CASSGVGIEQYF TGTGCCAGCAGCGGTGTGGGCATCGAGCAGTACTTC
TRBJ2-7 TRBD2 . TRBV2 CASTTLGLAGSHEQYF TGTGCCAGCACCACACTGGGACTAGCGGGAAGTCATGAGCAGTACTTC
TRBJ2-3 . . TRBV6-5 CASSYSEQNTDTQYF TGTGCCAGCAGTTACTCGGAACAGAACACAGATACGCAGTATTTT
TRBJ1-5 . . TRBV27 CASRFLGARQPQHF TGTGCCAGCAGATTTTTGGGGGCGCGACAGCCCCAGCATTTT
TRBJ2-1 TRBD1 . TRBV5-4 CASSRGQAYNEQFF TGTGCCAGCAGTAGGGGGCAAGCCTACAATGAGCAGTTCTTC
TRBJ2-1 TRBD2 . TRBV4-3 CASSTRLAGGHGEQFF TGCGCCAGCAGCACGCGACTAGCGGGGGGCCACGGTGAGCAGTTCTTC
TRBJ2-7 TRBD1 . TRBV6-1 CASRGTGGFYEQYF TGTGCCAGCAGGGGCACAGGGGGCTTTTACGAGCAGTACTTC
TRBJ1-1 . few TRBV30 CAWSVGPNTEAFF TGTGCCTGGAGTGTAGGTCCGAACACTGAAGCTTTCTTT
TRBJ1-1 . many TRBV5-1 CASSLDRRGYEAFF TGCGCCAGCAGCTTGGACAGAAGGGGTTATGAAGCTTTCTTT
TRBJ2-3 . . TRBV2 CASSAPGWSDTQYF TGTGCCAGCAGTGCTCCCGGGTGGTCAGATACGCAGTATTTT
TRBJ2-5 TRBD2 . TRBV19 CASSPDGGAWGETQYF TGTGCCAGTAGCCCCGACGGGGGGGCATGGGGAGAGACCCAGTACTTC
TRBJ2-3 . few TRBV7-8 CASSYDSGPSVDTQYF TGTGCCAGCAGCTACGACTCCGGGCCCTCCGTCGATACGCAGTATTTT
TRBJ2-3 . . TRBV29-1 CSADVLGPQYF TGCAGCGCCGACGTATTGGGCCCGCAGTATTTT
TRBJ2-1 . few TRBV9 CASSLRGAPASSYNEQFF TGTGCCAGCAGCCTGAGAGGCGCCCCGGCTAGCTCCTACAATGAGCAGTTCTTC